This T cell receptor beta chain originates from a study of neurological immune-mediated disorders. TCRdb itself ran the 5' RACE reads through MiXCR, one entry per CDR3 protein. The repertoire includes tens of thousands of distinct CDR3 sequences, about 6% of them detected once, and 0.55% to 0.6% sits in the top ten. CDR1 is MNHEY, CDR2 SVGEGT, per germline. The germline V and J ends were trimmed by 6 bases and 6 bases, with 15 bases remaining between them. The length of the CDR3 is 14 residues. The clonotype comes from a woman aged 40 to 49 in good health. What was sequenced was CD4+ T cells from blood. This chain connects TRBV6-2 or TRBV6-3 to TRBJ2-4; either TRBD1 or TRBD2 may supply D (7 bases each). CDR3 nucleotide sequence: TGTGCCAGCAGCCAGGGGGGGCAGAGAAACATTCAGTACTTC. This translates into CASSQGGQRNIQYF.